Below are 29 T cell receptor beta chains sequenced from a single sample in a study of blood T cell repertoires in COVID-19. TCRdb's copy holds only in-frame clones and misses some; the assay was immunoSEQ multiplex PCR. The sample shows around 250,000 clones, approximately 85% of them seen only once. Sequenced input: PBMCs or T cells enriched from blood (not recorded which). The receptor source for this set is a woman in her forties or fifties who had recovered from COVID-19.

This clone came up a few times. The chain carries TRBV12-3 or TRBV12-4 and TRBJ1-1, with unresolved D. The CDR3 spans 11 residues. V lost 3 bases, J lost 7 bases, and 6 bases lay in between. CDR3 coding DNA: TGTGCCAGCAGTTTGCTGAGTGAAGCTTTCTTT. Its protein is CASSLLSEAFF.

The chain uses TRBV5-1 and TRBJ1-5, with TRBD1 as a possible D gene (5 bases). Trimming stripped 3 bases from V and 7 bases from J, with 11 bases between. CDR3 length equals 13 residues. The germline V gene encodes CDR1 SGHRS and CDR2 YFSETQ. The CDR3 DNA sequence: TGCGCCAGCAGCTCCAGGGAGGGGCAGCCCCAGCATTTT. It is translated as CASSSREGQPQHF.

The chain carries TRBV28 and TRBJ1-1; no clear D. Looked up from germline, CDR1 is MDHEN and CDR2 is SYDVKM. This CDR3 has 13 residues. V shed 5 bases and J shed 0 bases, with 7 bases lying between them. The CDR3 sequence: CASSQIMNTEAFF. CDR3 DNA sequence: TGTGCCAGCAGTCAGATTATGAACACTGAAGCTTTCTTT.

The rearrangement joins TRBV28 to TRBJ2-1, with 11 nucleotides matching TRBD2. This CDR3 is built from 15 residues. Looked up from germline, CDR1 is MDHEN and CDR2 is SYDVKM. The J segment lost 6 bases and the V segment lost 5 bases, leaving 6 bases of the junction unmatched. CDR3 residues: CASSPSGRSVNEQFF. In DNA, the CDR3 is TGTGCCAGCAGTCCTAGCGGGAGGTCTGTCAATGAGCAGTTCTTC.

The V gene is TRBV24-1, the J gene TRBJ2-1, with 10 bases that match TRBD1. In germline, CDR1 is KGHDR, CDR2 SFDVKD. The CDR3 totals 14 residues. V was pared by 7 bases and J by 6 bases, with 5 bases of the junction left unmatched. The CDR3 loop is CATRAGQGFNEQFF. The CDR3 DNA sequence: TGTGCCACCAGGGCGGGACAGGGGTTCAATGAGCAGTTCTTC.

Turning to this clone: The identical CDR3 is also encoded by other nucleotide sequences in the sample. This chain links TRBV5-1 with TRBJ2-1, with D uncertain. The germline CDR1 and CDR2 sequences are SGHRS and YFSETQ. CDR3 length: 11 residues. V shed 4 bases and J shed 4 bases, with 3 bases lying between them. Written as DNA, the CDR3 is TGCGCCAGCAGCCTATACAATGAGCAGTTCTTC. It is translated as CASSLYNEQFF. The full variable domain, with the rest looked up from reference TRBV5-1 and TRBJ2-1, is KAGVTQTPRYLIKTRGQQVTLSCSPISGHRSVSWYQQTPGQGLQFLFEYFSETQRNKGNFPGRFSGRQFSNSRSEMNVSTLELGDSALYLCASSLYNEQFFGPGTRLTVL.

The chain employs TRBV5-5 and TRBJ2-4; 9 nucleotides agree with TRBD1. The CDR3 consists of 16 residues. Germline lookup yields CDR1 SGHKS and CDR2 YYEKEE (reference sequence). After removal of 5 bases from V and 7 bases from J, the junction contained 13 bases not matched to a gene. This CDR3 reads CASSFSPGQGVNIQYF. CDR3 DNA sequence: TGTGCCAGCAGTTTTAGCCCGGGACAGGGTGTGAACATTCAGTACTTC. The complete variable domain, with remaining parts taken from reference TRBV5-5 and TRBJ2-4, reads DAGVTQSPTHLIKTRGQQVTLRCSPISGHKSVSWYQQVLGQGPQFIFQYYEKEERGRGNFPDRFSARQFPNYSSELNVNALLLGDSALYLCASSFSPGQGVNIQYFGAGTRLSVL.

The chain combines TRBV5-1 with TRBJ2-1; 11 nucleotides match TRBD2. CDR1 is SGHRS, CDR2 YFSETQ, per germline. V shed 1 base and J 8 bases; nucleotides not matched to a gene: 11. The CDR3 is made up of 17 amino acids. The DNA of the CDR3 is TGCGCCAGCAGCTTGTTGATCCTAGCGGGAGGAGATGATGAGCAGTTCTTC. Its protein product is CASSLLILAGGDDEQFF.

This chain links TRBV5-1 with TRBJ2-1, with 8 bases lining up with TRBD2. Germline CDR1 reads SGHRS; CDR2 reads YFSETQ. J was trimmed by 3 bases and V by 4 bases; bases with no gene match: 6. The CDR3 runs to 15 residues. The CDR3 here is CASSPTSAFYNEQFF. The CDR3 nucleotides are TGCGCCAGCAGCCCGACTAGCGCTTTCTACAATGAGCAGTTCTTC.

V usage is TRBV28 and J usage is TRBJ1-2; 9 nucleotides agree with TRBD1. Germline V lookup: CDR1 MDHEN, CDR2 SYDVKM. The CDR3 is 13 amino acids. J was trimmed by 3 bases and V by 6 bases; bases with no gene match: 2. The DNA for the CDR3 is TGTGCCAGCAGATGGACAGGGGACTATGGCTACACCTTC. Residues: CASRWTGDYGYTF.

This chain links TRBV4-1 with TRBJ2-1; 11 nucleotides line up with TRBD2. Germline V gene sequence: CDR1 MGHRA, CDR2 YSYEKL. The CDR3 covers 17 residues. The ends lost 4 bases at V and 7 bases at J; junction bases unmatched: 12. The CDR3: CASSLMRVAGGGNEQFF. DNA for the CDR3: TGCGCCAGCAGCCTCATGCGCGTAGCGGGAGGGGGGAATGAGCAGTTCTTC.

In its sample, this clone was seen once. The chain joins TRBV2 to TRBJ2-1; 10 bases are shared with TRBD2. The CDR3 is 15 amino acids. The germline CDR1 and CDR2 sequences are SNHLY and FYNNEI. V lost 6 bases and J lost 5; bases outside the gene matches: 7. The DNA for the CDR3 is TGTGCCAGCAGCCCCGGACTAGCGGAAAACAATGAGCAGTTCTTC. Its protein is CASSPGLAENNEQFF.

This chain joins TRBV27 and TRBJ2-2, with D maybe TRBD2 (5 bases). The CDR3 is 18 amino acids. Trimming cost V 4 bases and J 3 bases, with 21 bases left between them. CDR1 is MNHEY, CDR2 SMNVEV, per germline (reference sequence). The CDR3 DNA reads TGTGCCAGCAGTTACGCTAGGACTCCTGATACCTACACCGGGGAGCTGTTTTTT. As protein: CASSYARTPDTYTGELFF.

The chain joins TRBV28 to TRBJ2-7; TRBD2 matches 11 bases. The CDR3 extends over 16 amino acids. The V segment lost 5 bases and the J segment 2 bases; nucleotides outside the gene matches: 8. The germline gives CDR1 MDHEN, CDR2 SYDVKM. This chain's CDR3 is CASSPPGLAATYEQYF. The CDR3 coding sequence is TGTGCCAGCAGTCCTCCGGGACTAGCGGCAACCTACGAGCAGTACTTC.

The chain carries TRBV27 and TRBJ2-7; 8 nucleotides align to TRBD2. Trimming removed 6 bases from V and 6 bases from J; junction bases left unmatched: 7. The CDR3 has 13 amino acids. Germline loops: CDR1 MNHEY, CDR2 SMNVEV (reference sequence). For the CDR3, the DNA is TGTGCCAGCAGAGGATCGGGACTAGTCGAGCAGTACTTC. Translating it yields CASRGSGLVEQYF.

This clone was counted between two and nine times. This chain connects TRBV6-5 to TRBJ2-1, with D maybe TRBD2 (6 bases). Germline lookup yields CDR1 MNHEY and CDR2 SVGAGI. The CDR3 totals 10 residues. Trimming took 6 bases from V and 15 from J, leaving 12 bases between them. CDR3 sequence (DNA): TGTGCCAGCAGGGGGCGGGATACGTTCTTC. This sequence encodes CASRGRDTFF.

This chain uses TRBV29-1 with TRBJ1-1; 9 bases agree with TRBD1. The V gene's germline CDR1 is SQVTM and CDR2 ANQGSEA. The CDR3 spans 13 residues. With 4 bases clipped from V and 10 bases from J, the junction kept 10 bases outside the gene matches. The CDR3 sequence: CSVVEDRGPSAFF. As DNA, the CDR3 is TGCAGCGTTGTTGAGGACAGGGGACCTTCAGCTTTCTTT.

This chain links TRBV19 with TRBJ2-7; the D gene is possibly TRBD1 (6 bases). V gave up 4 bases and J gave up 6 bases, with 13 bases separating them. Germline loops: CDR1 LNHDA, CDR2 SQIVND (reference sequence). The CDR3 has 13 residues. CDR3 loop: CASSNSGAGEQYF. DNA for the CDR3: TGTGCCAGTAGTAATTCAGGGGCGGGCGAGCAGTACTTC.

CDR3 DNA: TGTGCCAGTCAGGAAGGGGCCGTGACAGAGAGCTATGGCTACACCTTC. Its protein product is CASQEGAVTESYGYTF. The chain links TRBV2 to TRBJ1-2, with D tentatively TRBD1 (5 bases). The CDR3 length is 16 residues. Between the trimmed V and J ends, which lost 9 bases and 4 bases, there was a span of 24 bases. The germline gives CDR1 SNHLY, CDR2 FYNNEI.

The chain employs TRBV7-9 and TRBJ2-7; TRBD2 matches at 14 bases. J lost 3 bases, V lost 6 bases, and 1 base had no gene match. This CDR3 region has 14 residues. Germline V gives CDR1 SEHNR, CDR2 FQNEAQ (reference sequence). CDR3 nucleotide sequence: TGTGCCAGCAGAGGGACTAGCGGGAGCTACGAGCAGTACTTC. Protein sequence: CASRGTSGSYEQYF.

V and J are TRBV3-1 (or the pseudogene TRBV3-2) and TRBJ2-1; TRBD2 matches 9 bases. Germline CDR1 and CDR2: LGHDT and YNNKEL (reference sequence). The CDR3 has 17 residues. J gave up 0 bases and V 0 bases, and 3 bases lay outside the gene matches. For the CDR3, the DNA is TGTGCCAGCAGCCAAGATGCGGGAGGGGTCTCCTACAATGAGCAGTTCTTC. Its protein is CASSQDAGGVSYNEQFF.

The V call is TRBV19, the J call TRBJ2-7; no firm D call. Germline V gene data show CDR1 as LNHDA and CDR2 as SQIVND (reference sequence). The germline V and J ends were trimmed by 5 bases and 2 bases, with 13 bases remaining between them. The length of the CDR3 is 14 residues. CDR3 DNA: TGTGCCAGTAGTTCAGGAATCTGGGCCTACGAGCAGTACTTC. Residues: CASSSGIWAYEQYF. Full variable domain (remainder filled in from reference TRBV19 and TRBJ2-7): DGGITQSPKYLFRKEGQNVTLSCEQNLNHDAMYWYRQDPGQGLRLIYYSQIVNDFQKGDIAEGYSVSREKKESFPLTVTSAQKNPTAFYLCASSSGIWAYEQYFGPGTRLTVT.

This chain links TRBV2 with TRBJ1-6, with D unclear. V was pared by 1 base and J by 3 bases, with 7 bases between. The germline V gene encodes CDR1 SNHLY and CDR2 FYNNEI. This CDR3 is 15 amino acids long. Written as DNA, the CDR3 is TGTGCCAGCAGTGAAGTTTACAGCTATAATTCACCCCTCCACTTT. This translates into CASSEVYSYNSPLHF.

The V call is TRBV6-5, the J call TRBJ1-2; possible D gene TRBD1, 6 bases. CDR1 MNHEY and CDR2 SVGAGI come from the germline V gene. V lost 10 bases and J lost 4, with 13 bases in between. The CDR3 spans 12 residues. In DNA, the CDR3 is TGTGCCACGCGCCCGGACAGCTATGGCTACACCTTC. It yields the protein CATRPDSYGYTF.

The sample holds one count of this clone. CDR3 sequence: CASSRTGANTIYF. The DNA for the CDR3 is TGTGCCAGCAGTAGGACAGGGGCAAACACCATATATTTT. The chain combines TRBV2 with TRBJ1-3, with 9 bases lining up with TRBD1. Trimming took 5 bases from V and 6 from J; bases not matched to a gene: 2. Germline values: CDR1 SNHLY, CDR2 FYNNEI. This CDR3 contains 13 residues.

The chain joins TRBV5-4 to TRBJ2-3, with D unclear. The V end lost 4 bases, the J end lost 2 bases, and 14 bases lay between the germline ends. The CDR3 totals 15 residues. Germline assignment: CDR1 SGHNT and CDR2 YYREEE (reference sequence). CDR3 protein: CASSSATLPTDTQYF. DNA for the CDR3: TGTGCCAGCAGCAGCGCGACCCTACCCACAGATACGCAGTATTTT.

This rearrangement joins TRBV2 to TRBJ2-5, with 8 bases aligning to TRBD2. Germline CDR1 reads SNHLY; CDR2 reads FYNNEI. This CDR3 is 13 amino acids long. The V gene end was trimmed by 7 bases and the J gene end by 2 bases; junction bases not matched to a gene: 3. CDR3 coding DNA: TGTGCCAGCACCGGGACTAGGCAAGAGACCCAGTACTTC. It is translated as CASTGTRQETQYF.

The CDR3 loop is CASSPEGGPSNEKLFF. In nucleotides, the CDR3 is TGTGCCAGCAGTCCCGAGGGAGGGCCTTCTAATGAAAAACTGTTTTTT. The J gene is TRBJ1-4, the V gene TRBV27; D gene unclear. Germline V gene sequence: CDR1 MNHEY, CDR2 SMNVEV (reference sequence). V shed 5 bases and J shed 3 bases, with 16 bases lying between them. The CDR3 sequence is 16 residues long.

The chain has TRBV18 and TRBJ2-2; TRBD1 might be the D (5 bases). The V end lost 8 bases, the J end lost 0 bases, and 10 bases lay between the germline ends. The germline gives CDR1 KGHSH, CDR2 LQKENI. The CDR3 extends over 14 amino acids. Here the CDR3 reads CASIQGTNTGELFF. In DNA, the CDR3 is TGTGCCAGCATTCAGGGAACGAACACCGGGGAGCTGTTTTTT.